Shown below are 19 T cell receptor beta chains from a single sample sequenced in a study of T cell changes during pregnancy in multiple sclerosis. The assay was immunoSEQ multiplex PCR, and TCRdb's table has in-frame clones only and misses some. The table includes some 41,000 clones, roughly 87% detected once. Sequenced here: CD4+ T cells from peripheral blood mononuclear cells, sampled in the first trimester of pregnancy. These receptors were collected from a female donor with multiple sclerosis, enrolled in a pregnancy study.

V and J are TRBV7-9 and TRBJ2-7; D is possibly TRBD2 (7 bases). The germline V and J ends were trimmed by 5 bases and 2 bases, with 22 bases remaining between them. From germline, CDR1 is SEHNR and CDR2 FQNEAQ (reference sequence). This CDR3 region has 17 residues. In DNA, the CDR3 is TGTGCCAGCAGCGCACTACGGGGGGCGGGAGAAGCCTACGAGCAGTACTTC. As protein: CASSALRGAGEAYEQYF. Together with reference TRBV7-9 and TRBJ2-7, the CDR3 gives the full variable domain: DTGVSQNPRHKITKRGQNVTFRCDPISEHNRLYWYRQTLGQGPEFLTYFQNEAQLEKSRLLSDRFSAERPKGSFSTLEIQRTEQGDSAMYLCASSALRGAGEAYEQYFGPGTRLTVT.

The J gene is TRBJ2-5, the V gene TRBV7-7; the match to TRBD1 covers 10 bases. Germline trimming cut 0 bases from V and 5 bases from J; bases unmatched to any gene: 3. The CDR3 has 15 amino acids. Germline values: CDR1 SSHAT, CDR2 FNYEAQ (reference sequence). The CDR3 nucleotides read TGTGCCAGCAGCTTAGCGCGGACAGGGGGGGAGACCCAGTACTTC. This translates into CASSLARTGGETQYF.

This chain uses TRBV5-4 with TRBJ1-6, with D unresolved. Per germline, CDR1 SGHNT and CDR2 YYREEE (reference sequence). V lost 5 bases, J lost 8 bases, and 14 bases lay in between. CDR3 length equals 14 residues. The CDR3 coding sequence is TGTGCCAGCAGTGTGAGGCAGCTTGATTCACCCCTCCACTTT. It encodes CASSVRQLDSPLHF.

CDR3 sequence (DNA): TGTGCCAGCAGGAAGACAACCTACGAGCAGTACTTC. Residues: CASRKTTYEQYF. The chain has TRBV7-2 and TRBJ2-7; D gene uncertain. Trimming took 6 bases from V and 2 from J, leaving 8 bases between them. Germline V lookup: CDR1 SGHTA, CDR2 FQGNSA. The CDR3 has 12 amino acids.

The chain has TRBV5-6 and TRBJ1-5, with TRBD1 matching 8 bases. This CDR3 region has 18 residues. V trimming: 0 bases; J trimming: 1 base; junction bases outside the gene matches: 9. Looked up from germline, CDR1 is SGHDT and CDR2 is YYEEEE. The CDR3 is CASSLAGQVPWSNQPQHF. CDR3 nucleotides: TGTGCCAGCAGCTTGGCGGGACAGGTCCCTTGGAGCAATCAGCCCCAGCATTTT.

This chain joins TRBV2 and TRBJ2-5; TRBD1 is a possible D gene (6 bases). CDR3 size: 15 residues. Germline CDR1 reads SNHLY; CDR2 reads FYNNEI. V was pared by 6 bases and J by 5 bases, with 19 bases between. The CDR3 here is CASRGSTGPSETQYF. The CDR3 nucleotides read TGTGCCAGCAGAGGATCTACAGGGCCCTCGGAGACCCAGTACTTC.

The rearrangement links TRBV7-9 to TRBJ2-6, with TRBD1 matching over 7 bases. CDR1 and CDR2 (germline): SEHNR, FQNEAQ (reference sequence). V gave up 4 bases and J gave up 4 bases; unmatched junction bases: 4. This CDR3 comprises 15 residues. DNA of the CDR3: TGTGCCAGCAGCTCGACAGGGTTCGGGGCCAACGTCCTGACTTTC. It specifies CASSSTGFGANVLTF.

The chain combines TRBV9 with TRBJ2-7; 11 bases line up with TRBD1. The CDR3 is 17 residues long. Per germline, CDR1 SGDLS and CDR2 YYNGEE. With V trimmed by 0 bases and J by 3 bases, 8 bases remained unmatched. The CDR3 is CASSVEGQGASDYEQYF. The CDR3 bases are TGTGCCAGCAGCGTAGAAGGACAGGGGGCGAGTGACTACGAGCAGTACTTC.

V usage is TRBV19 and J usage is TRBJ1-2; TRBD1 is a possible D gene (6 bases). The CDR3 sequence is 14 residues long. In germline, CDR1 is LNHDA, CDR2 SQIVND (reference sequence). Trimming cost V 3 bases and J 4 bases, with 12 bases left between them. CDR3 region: CASSIDGGAYGYTF. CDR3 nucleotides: TGTGCCAGTAGTATTGACGGGGGGGCCTATGGCTACACCTTC.

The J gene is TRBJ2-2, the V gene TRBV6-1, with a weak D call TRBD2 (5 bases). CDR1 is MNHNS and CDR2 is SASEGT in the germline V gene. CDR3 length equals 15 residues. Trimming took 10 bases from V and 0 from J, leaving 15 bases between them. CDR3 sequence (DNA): TGTGCCACCGTCCGCGGGCCCGCGAACACCGGGGAGCTGTTTTTT. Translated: CATVRGPANTGELFF.

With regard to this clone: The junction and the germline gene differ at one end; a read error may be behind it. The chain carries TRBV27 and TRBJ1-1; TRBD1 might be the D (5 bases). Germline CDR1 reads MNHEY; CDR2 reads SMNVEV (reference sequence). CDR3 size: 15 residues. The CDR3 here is CASSLSLPGLTEAFF. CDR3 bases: TGTGCCAGCAGCTTATCTTTGCCAGGGCTCACTGAAGCTTTCTTT.

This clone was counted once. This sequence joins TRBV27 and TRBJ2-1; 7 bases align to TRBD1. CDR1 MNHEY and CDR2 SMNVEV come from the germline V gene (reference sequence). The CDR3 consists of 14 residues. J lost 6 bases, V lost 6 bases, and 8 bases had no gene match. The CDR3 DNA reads TGTGCCAGCAGCTACAGGGGTTGGTCCAATGAGCAGTTCTTC. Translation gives CASSYRGWSNEQFF.

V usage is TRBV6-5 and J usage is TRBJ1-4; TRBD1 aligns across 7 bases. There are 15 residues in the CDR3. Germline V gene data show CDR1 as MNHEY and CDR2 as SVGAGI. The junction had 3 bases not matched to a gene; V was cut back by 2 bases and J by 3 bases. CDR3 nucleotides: TGTGCCAGCAGTTACACAGGGGCCCCTAATGAAAAACTGTTTTTT. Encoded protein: CASSYTGAPNEKLFF.

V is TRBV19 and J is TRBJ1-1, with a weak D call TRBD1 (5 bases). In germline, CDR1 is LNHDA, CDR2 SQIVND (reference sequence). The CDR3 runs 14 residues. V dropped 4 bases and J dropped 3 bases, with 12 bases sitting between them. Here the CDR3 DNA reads TGTGCCAGTAGTACCGCTTCGGGGGACACTGAAGCTTTCTTT. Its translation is CASSTASGDTEAFF.

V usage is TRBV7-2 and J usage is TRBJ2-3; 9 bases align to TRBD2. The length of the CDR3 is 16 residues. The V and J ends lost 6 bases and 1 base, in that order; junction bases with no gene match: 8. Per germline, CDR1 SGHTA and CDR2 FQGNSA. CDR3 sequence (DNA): TGTGCCAGCAGTCGCGGGGGGGGGCAGGGCACAGATACGCAGTATTTT. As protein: CASSRGGGQGTDTQYF.

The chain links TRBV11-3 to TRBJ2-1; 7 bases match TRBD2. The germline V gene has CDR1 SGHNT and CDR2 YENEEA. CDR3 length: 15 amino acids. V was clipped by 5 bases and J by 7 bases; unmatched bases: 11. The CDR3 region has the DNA TGTGCCAGCAGCCGCCGTAGCGGGTACGAGAATGAGCAGTTCTTC. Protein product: CASSRRSGYENEQFF.

CDR3 region: CASGRGTGATMNTEAFF. The CDR3 coding sequence is TGTGCTAGTGGGCGGGGGACAGGGGCGACTATGAACACTGAAGCTTTCTTT. V gene TRBV12-5 combines with J gene TRBJ1-1; 10 bases are shared with TRBD1. The germline CDR1 and CDR2 sequences are LGHNT and FRNRAP. This CDR3 is built from 17 residues. J was trimmed by 0 bases and V by 6 bases; bases with no gene match: 10.

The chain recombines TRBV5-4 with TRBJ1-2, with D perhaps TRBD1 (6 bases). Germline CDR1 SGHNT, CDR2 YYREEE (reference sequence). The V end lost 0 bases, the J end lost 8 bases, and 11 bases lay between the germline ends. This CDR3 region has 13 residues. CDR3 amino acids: CASSLDRDGGYTF. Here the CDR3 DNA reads TGTGCCAGCAGCTTGGACAGGGACGGAGGCTACACCTTC. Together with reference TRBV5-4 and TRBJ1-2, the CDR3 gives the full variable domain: ETGVTQSPTHLIKTRGQQVTLRCSSQSGHNTVSWYQQALGQGPQFIFQYYREEENGRGNFPPRFSGLQFPNYSSELNVNALELDDSALYLCASSLDRDGGYTFGSGTRLTVV.

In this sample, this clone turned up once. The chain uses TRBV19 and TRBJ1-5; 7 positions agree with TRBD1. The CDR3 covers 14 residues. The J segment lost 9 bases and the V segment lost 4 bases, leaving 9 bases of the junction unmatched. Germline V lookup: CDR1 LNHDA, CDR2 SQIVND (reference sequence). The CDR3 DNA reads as TGTGCCAGTAGTACTTACCTTCGGGACAGGCCCCAGCATTTT. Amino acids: CASSTYLRDRPQHF.